Below, 11 T cell receptor beta chains from the same sample are listed, as sequenced in a study of blood T cell repertoires in COVID-19. Assay: immunoSEQ multiplex PCR; the TCRdb copy retains only in-frame clones and omits some. The data show fewer than 350,000 clones, roughly 85% seen once. Sequencing used PBMCs or T cells enriched from blood (not recorded which). The source of these receptors is a woman in her forties or fifties who had recovered from COVID-19.

V and J are TRBV5-8 and TRBJ2-7; D is uncertain. The CDR3 extends over 15 amino acids. V shed 4 bases and J shed 6 bases, with 20 bases lying between them. CDR1 is SGHTS, CDR2 YDEGEE, per germline. The DNA of the CDR3 is TGTGCCAGCAGCCTCCCGAGCTTTCAGAGGCTCGAGCAGTACTTC. Protein product: CASSLPSFQRLEQYF.

Details on this clone: This sample also contains other DNA sequences that code for the same CDR3. V usage is TRBV20-1 and J usage is TRBJ2-7, with D perhaps TRBD2 (6 bases). Germline V gives CDR1 DFQATT, CDR2 SNEGSKA (reference sequence). The V end lost 3 bases, the J end lost 3 bases, and 6 bases lay between the germline ends. There are 11 residues in the CDR3. The CDR3 spells CSARGLYEQYF. The CDR3 DNA sequence: TGCAGTGCTAGGGGACTCTACGAGCAGTACTTC.

The chain links TRBV7-2 to TRBJ1-5, with TRBD1 matching 12 bases. V trimming: 3 bases; J trimming: 7 bases; junction bases outside the gene matches: 4. The CDR3 sequence is 15 residues long. CDR1 SGHTA and CDR2 FQGNSA come from the germline V gene. DNA for the CDR3: TGTGCCAGCAGCTTTATGGGGACAGGGGGCCAGCCCCAGCATTTT. Translation: CASSFMGTGGQPQHF.

The chain carries TRBV5-4 and TRBJ2-2, with TRBD1 matching 7 bases. Germline CDR1 and CDR2: SGHNT and YYREEE (reference sequence). This CDR3 is 14 amino acids long. The V segment lost 5 bases and the J segment 9 bases; nucleotides outside the gene matches: 10. The CDR3 is CASRSTGKRRELFF. Here the CDR3 DNA reads TGTGCCAGCAGGTCGACAGGGAAACGCCGGGAGCTGTTTTTT.

This chain connects TRBV6-5 to TRBJ2-7; TRBD2 matches 9 bases. CDR1 and CDR2 from the germline V gene are MNHEY and SVGAGI. J lost 2 bases, V lost 5 bases, and 7 bases had no gene match. This CDR3 contains 15 residues. The CDR3: CASSTTSGSTYEQYF. Written as DNA, the CDR3 is TGTGCCAGCAGTACTACTAGCGGGTCGACCTACGAGCAGTACTTC.

The chain employs TRBV30 and TRBJ1-6, with no clear D. Germline V gives CDR1 GTSNPN, CDR2 SVGIG (reference sequence). Between the trimmed V and J ends, which lost 3 bases and 0 bases, there was a span of 9 bases. This CDR3 region has 15 residues. The CDR3 sequence: CAWRPGSSYNSPLHF. The CDR3 DNA reads TGTGCCTGGAGACCGGGGAGCTCCTATAATTCACCCCTCCACTTT. Filled out from reference TRBV30 and TRBJ1-6, the complete variable domain reads SQTIHQWPATLVQPVGSPLSLECTVEGTSNPNLYWYRQAAGRGLQLLFYSVGIGQISSEVPQNLSASRPQDRQFILSSKKLLLSDSGFYLCAWRPGSSYNSPLHFGNGTRLTVT.

The rearrangement uses TRBV11-2 and TRBJ2-2, with D hard to call. There are 14 residues in the CDR3. Germline V gene sequence: CDR1 SGHAT, CDR2 FQNNGV. Trimming shortened V by 4 bases and J by 2 bases, and 8 bases separated the two germline ends. The CDR3 here is CASSSTANTGELFF. The DNA of the CDR3 is TGTGCCAGCAGCTCCACAGCCAACACCGGGGAGCTGTTTTTT. Complete variable domain (other parts from reference TRBV11-2 and TRBJ2-2): EAGVAQSPRYKIIEKRQSVAFWCNPISGHATLYWYQQILGQGPKLLIQFQNNGVVDDSQLPKDRFSAERLKGVDSTLKIQPAKLEDSAVYLCASSSTANTGELFFGEGSRLTVL.

The V and J genes are TRBV7-3 and TRBJ2-3, with D unresolved. Germline V gene data show CDR1 as SGHTA and CDR2 as FQGTGA. Trimming took off 5 bases at V and 6 bases at J, with 12 bases between the two ends. The CDR3 runs 13 residues. CDR3 amino acids: CASSPYISDTQYF. The CDR3 DNA follows: TGTGCCAGCAGCCCGTACATCTCCGATACGCAGTATTTT.

J is TRBJ1-2 and V is TRBV20-1; D is perhaps TRBD1 (5 bases). The CDR3 contains 12 residues. The V end lost 6 bases, the J end lost 2 bases, and 10 bases lay between the germline ends. Germline CDR1 is DFQATT and CDR2 is SNEGSKA (reference sequence). The CDR3, as DNA: TGCAGTGCCAGTACAGGAAACTATGGCTACACCTTC. Residues: CSASTGNYGYTF.

The J gene is TRBJ2-5, the V gene TRBV11-2, with D possibly TRBD1 on 6 matching bases. CDR1 and CDR2 (germline): SGHAT, FQNNGV. The V end lost 5 bases, the J end lost 5 bases, and 21 bases lay between the germline ends. The CDR3 extends over 16 amino acids. CDR3 protein: CASSPNPQGSGETQYF. As DNA, the CDR3 is TGTGCCAGCAGCCCAAATCCACAGGGCTCGGGGGAGACCCAGTACTTC.

The V and J genes are TRBV5-4 and TRBJ2-1; 9 bases are a match to TRBD2. Germline V gene lookup returns CDR1 SGHNT and CDR2 YYREEE (reference sequence). V gave up 0 bases and J gave up 10 bases; unmatched junction bases: 11. The CDR3 loop spans 16 amino acids. CDR3 sequence reads: CASSLEAGGYPPEQFF. The CDR3 DNA follows: TGTGCCAGCAGCTTGGAAGCGGGGGGTTACCCCCCCGAGCAGTTCTTC. The whole variable domain, filled in from reference TRBV5-4 and TRBJ2-1, reads ETGVTQSPTHLIKTRGQQVTLRCSSQSGHNTVSWYQQALGQGPQFIFQYYREEENGRGNFPPRFSGLQFPNYSSELNVNALELDDSALYLCASSLEAGGYPPEQFFGPGTRLTVL.